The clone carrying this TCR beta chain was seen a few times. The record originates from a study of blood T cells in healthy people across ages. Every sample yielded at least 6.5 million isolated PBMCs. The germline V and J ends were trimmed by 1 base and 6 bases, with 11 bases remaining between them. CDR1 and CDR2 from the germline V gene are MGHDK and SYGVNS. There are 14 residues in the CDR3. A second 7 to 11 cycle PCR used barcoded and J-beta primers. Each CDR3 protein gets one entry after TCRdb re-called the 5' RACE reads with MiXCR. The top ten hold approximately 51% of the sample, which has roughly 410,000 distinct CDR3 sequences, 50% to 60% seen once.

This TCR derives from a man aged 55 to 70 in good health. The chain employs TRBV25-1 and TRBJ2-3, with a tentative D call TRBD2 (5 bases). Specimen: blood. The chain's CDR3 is CASSESRGADTQYF. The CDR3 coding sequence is TGTGCCAGCAGTGAATCCCGGGGAGCGGATACGCAGTATTTT.